The T cell receptor beta chain under discussion was sequenced for a study of T cell responses to AZD1222 COVID-19 vaccine. The study's findings and limits: Spike-spanning, vaccine-associated CD4 TCRs were dominant at 160-218 and 743-854.

This CDR3 has 14 amino acids. Germline values: CDR1 SGHVS, CDR2 FNYEAQ. V lost 1 base and J 6 bases, leaving 11 bases between the germline ends. With regard to this clone: Its antigen is not known.

TCRdb keeps only in-frame clones here, not all; method: immunoSEQ multiplex PCR. The table shows about 130,000 clones, with approximately 85% occurring only once. This sequence originates from an adult in good health. The genes are TRBV7-6 and TRBJ2-3; tentatively, D is TRBD2 (7 bases). The sequenced sample was peripheral blood, obtained on day 0 of AZD1222 vaccination. CDR3 protein: CASSLGGGLDTQYF. The CDR3 bases are TGTGCCAGCAGCTTAGGGGGGGGCTTGGATACGCAGTATTTT.